The table lists the clone carrying this TCR beta chain with many counts. The antigen remains unidentified. This sample is drawn from a study of CD8 T cells in ankylosing spondylitis. Study-wide results and limits: Disease-linked clones reportedly concentrated significantly in matched ankylosing spondylitis synovial fluid.

The CDR3 covers 16 residues. The ends lost 2 bases at V and 1 base at J; junction bases unmatched: 7. Looked up from germline, CDR1 is MDHEN and CDR2 is SYDVKM. 5'-RACE, quantitative and with molecular barcodes, yielded the TCR beta libraries. TCRdb fed the 5' RACE reads into MiXCR, producing one record per CDR3 protein. The sample has roughly 48,000 distinct CDR3 sequences; 7.4% are singletons. The TCR sequence derives from a female donor with ankylosing spondylitis or in good health (not recorded which). V usage is TRBV28 and J usage is TRBJ2-5, with 7 bases matching TRBD2. Specimen: blood, either unsorted or a sorted T cell fraction (not recorded which). CDR3 nucleotide sequence: TGTGCCAGCAGTTTACGGCTAGCGGTATCCCAAGAGACCCAGTACTTC. This sequence encodes CASSLRLAVSQETQYF.